Below are 7 T cell receptor beta chains sequenced from a single sample in a study of regulatory T cells in long-lasting Graves disease. In building TCR beta libraries, iRepertoire HTBI primers were used together with Arm-PCR of CDR3 regions. TCRdb re-called the multiplex PCR reads through MiXCR, storing one row per CDR3 protein. The repertoire holds hundreds of thousands of distinct CDR3 sequences, with about a fifth as singletons. Time point in this sample: persistent/refractory GD, antithyroid drugs over 5 years with positive TRAb. With RNA extracted from PBMCs as input, the TCR library was made. The sample here was peripheral blood mononuclear cells (PBMCs), taken when the disease was refractory, from a patient treated with antithyroid drugs. These TCRs come from a female donor with Graves disease.

This clonotype appeared many times. This may be a read error, as it is one base from a much larger clone. The chain carries TRBV6-5 and TRBJ2-7; D possibly uses TRBD1 or TRBD2 (5 bases each). Looked up from germline, CDR1 is MNHEY and CDR2 is SVGAGI. The length of the CDR3 is 13 residues. Trimming stripped 2 bases from V and 2 bases from J, with 7 bases between. The CDR3: CASSYGGTYEQYF. CDR3 DNA sequence: TGTGCCAGCAGTTACGGGGGAACCTACGAGCAGTACTTC.

The rearrangement uses TRBV7-9 and TRBJ1-1; D gene uncertain. Deletions cut 1 base from V and 1 base from J, with 16 bases between. Germline V gene lookup returns CDR1 SEHNR and CDR2 FQNEAQ (reference sequence). The CDR3 totals 17 residues. The CDR3 DNA sequence: TGTGCCAGCAGCTTAGAGCCCAAGTCCGAGGGGAACACTGAAGCTTTCTTT. Its protein is CASSLEPKSEGNTEAFF.

This clonotype has at least ten counts. The genes are TRBV28 and TRBJ1-1, with D maybe TRBD1 (6 bases). The V and J ends lost 1 base and 1 base respectively, with 10 bases between them. From germline, CDR1 is MDHEN and CDR2 SYDVKM. This CDR3 has 15 amino acids. The CDR3 DNA reads as TGTGCCAGCAGTTTATACACGGGGGCGAACACTGAAGCTTTCTTT. This sequence encodes CASSLYTGANTEAFF.

There are many counts of this clonotype. The chain couples TRBV18 to TRBJ2-1; D gene uncertain. This CDR3 has 14 residues. The V end was cut by 3 bases, the J end by 5 bases, with 11 bases between. Per germline, CDR1 KGHSH and CDR2 LQKENI. In DNA form, the CDR3 reads TGTGCCAGCTCACCCCTTGCGCTAGACAATGAGCAGTTCTTC. Translating gives CASSPLALDNEQFF.

The chain has TRBV25-1 and TRBJ2-4; 8 positions match TRBD1. The CDR3 contains 14 residues. The germline V gene encodes CDR1 MGHDK and CDR2 SYGVNS. V lost 3 bases to trimming and J lost 6 bases; unmatched junction nucleotides: 4. CDR3 residues: CASSDWGTGNIQYF. CDR3 bases: TGTGCCAGCAGTGATTGGGGGACAGGAAACATTCAGTACTTC.

On this clonotype: Possible read error: a much larger clone is one base away. This sequence joins TRBV5-1 and TRBJ2-7, with 8 positions matching TRBD1. CDR1 is SGHRS and CDR2 is YFSETQ in the germline V gene. This CDR3 has 14 amino acids. The CDR3 bases are TGCGCCAGCAGCACAAGACAGGGGCGGTACGGGCAGTACTTC. Translation: CASSTRQGRYGQYF.

The rearrangement links TRBV27 to TRBJ2-7; 8 bases fit TRBD1. The CDR3 length is 15 residues. Germline assignment: CDR1 MNHEY and CDR2 SMNVEV (reference sequence). Trimming removed 2 bases from V and 5 bases from J; junction bases left unmatched: 8. CDR3 protein: CASSLMPGGYNEQYF. Here the CDR3 DNA reads TGTGCCAGCAGTTTAATGCCAGGGGGCTACAACGAGCAGTACTTC.